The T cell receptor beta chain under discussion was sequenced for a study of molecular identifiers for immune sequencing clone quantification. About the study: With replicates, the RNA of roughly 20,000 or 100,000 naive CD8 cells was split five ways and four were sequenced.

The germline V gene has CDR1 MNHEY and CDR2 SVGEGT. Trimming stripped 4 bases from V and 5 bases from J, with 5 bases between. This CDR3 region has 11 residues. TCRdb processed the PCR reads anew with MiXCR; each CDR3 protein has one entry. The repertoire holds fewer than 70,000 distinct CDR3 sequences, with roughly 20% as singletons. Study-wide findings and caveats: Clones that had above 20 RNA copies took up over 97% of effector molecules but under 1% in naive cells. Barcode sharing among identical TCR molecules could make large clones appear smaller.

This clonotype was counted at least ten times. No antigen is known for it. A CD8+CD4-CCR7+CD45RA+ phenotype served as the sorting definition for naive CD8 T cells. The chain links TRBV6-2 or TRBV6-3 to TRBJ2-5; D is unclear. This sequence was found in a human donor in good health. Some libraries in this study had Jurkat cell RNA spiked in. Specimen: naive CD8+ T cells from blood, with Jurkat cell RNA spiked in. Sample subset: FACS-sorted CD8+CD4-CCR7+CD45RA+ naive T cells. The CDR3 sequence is CASSFPETQYF. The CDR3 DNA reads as TGTGCCAGCAGTTTCCCCGAGACCCAGTACTTC.